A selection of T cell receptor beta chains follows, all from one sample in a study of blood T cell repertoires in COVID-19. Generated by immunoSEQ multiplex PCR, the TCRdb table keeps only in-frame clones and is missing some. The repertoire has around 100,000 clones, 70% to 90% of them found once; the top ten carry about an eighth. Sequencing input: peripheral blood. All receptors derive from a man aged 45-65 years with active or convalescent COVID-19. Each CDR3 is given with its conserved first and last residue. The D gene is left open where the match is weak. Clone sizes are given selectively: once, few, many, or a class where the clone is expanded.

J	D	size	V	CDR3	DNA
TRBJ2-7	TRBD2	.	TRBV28	CASRLGAGAYEQYF	TGTGCCAGCAGGCTAGGGGCGGGGGCCTACGAGCAGTACTTC
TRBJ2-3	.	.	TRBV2	CASTGNTDTQYF	TGTGCCAGCACTGGCAACACAGATACGCAGTATTTT
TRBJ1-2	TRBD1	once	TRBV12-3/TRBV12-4	CASSLQGGYGYTF	TGTGCCAGCAGCCTACAGGGGGGCTATGGCTACACCTTC
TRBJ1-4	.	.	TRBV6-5	CASKAGPNEKLFF	TGTGCCAGCAAGGCAGGCCCTAATGAAAAACTGTTTTTT
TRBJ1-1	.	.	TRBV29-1	CSVEKQGLTEAFF	TGCAGCGTTGAGAAGCAGGGGCTCACTGAAGCTTTCTTT
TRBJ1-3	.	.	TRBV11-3	CASSSKPQGRNTIYF	TGTGCCAGCAGCTCGAAACCGCAGGGGCGGAACACCATATATTTT
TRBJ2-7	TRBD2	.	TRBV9	CASSVLAGPYEQYF	TGTGCCAGCAGCGTATTAGCGGGTCCCTACGAGCAGTACTTC
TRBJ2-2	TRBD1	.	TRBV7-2	CASSLAYRGLTGELFF	TGTGCCAGCAGCTTAGCTTACAGGGGGCTCACCGGGGAGCTGTTTTTT
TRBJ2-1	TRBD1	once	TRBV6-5	CASGQGTHNEQFF	TGTGCCAGCGGACAGGGGACCCACAATGAGCAGTTCTTC
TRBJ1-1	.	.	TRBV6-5	CATKAGRTEAFF	TGTGCCACCAAGGCAGGGCGAACTGAAGCTTTCTTT
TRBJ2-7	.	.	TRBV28	CATVKGDGVYEQYF	TGTGCCACCGTTAAAGGGGATGGGGTCTACGAGCAGTACTTC
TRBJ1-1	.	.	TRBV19	CASSKRSMNTEAFF	TGTGCCAGTAGTAAGCGCAGCATGAACACTGAAGCTTTCTTT
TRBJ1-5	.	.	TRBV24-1	CATSDFWPDYSNQPQHF	TGTGCCACCAGTGATTTTTGGCCTGACTATAGCAATCAGCCCCAGCATTTT
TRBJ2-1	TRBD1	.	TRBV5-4	CASKLSTGFYNEQFF	TGTGCCAGCAAACTATCGACAGGGTTCTACAATGAGCAGTTCTTC
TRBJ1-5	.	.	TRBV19	CASKGDFSDQPQHF	TGTGCCAGTAAGGGGGATTTCTCAGATCAGCCCCAGCATTTT
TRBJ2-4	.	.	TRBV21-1	CASSIVFEF	TGTGCCAGCAGCATAGTATTTGAATTC
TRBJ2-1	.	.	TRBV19	CASSREIYYNEQFF	TGTGCCAGTAGTCGGGAGATCTATTACAATGAGCAGTTCTTC
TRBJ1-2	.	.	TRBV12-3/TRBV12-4	CASSTSSGGGYTF	TGTGCCAGCAGTACATCCTCCGGCGGAGGCTACACCTTC
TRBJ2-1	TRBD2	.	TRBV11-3	CASSGTSYDNEQFF	TGTGCCAGCAGCGGGACTAGCTACGACAATGAGCAGTTCTTC
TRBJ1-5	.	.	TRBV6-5	CASTEVGAGQPQHF	TGTGCCAGCACCGAGGTAGGGGCAGGTCAGCCCCAGCATTTT
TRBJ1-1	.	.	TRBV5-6	CASSGRTGSTEAFF	TGTGCCAGCAGCGGCCGCACAGGGTCCACTGAAGCTTTCTTT
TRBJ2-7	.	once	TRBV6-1	CASSEGFSSYEQYF	TGTGCCAGCAGTGAGGGCTTTAGCTCCTACGAGCAGTACTTC